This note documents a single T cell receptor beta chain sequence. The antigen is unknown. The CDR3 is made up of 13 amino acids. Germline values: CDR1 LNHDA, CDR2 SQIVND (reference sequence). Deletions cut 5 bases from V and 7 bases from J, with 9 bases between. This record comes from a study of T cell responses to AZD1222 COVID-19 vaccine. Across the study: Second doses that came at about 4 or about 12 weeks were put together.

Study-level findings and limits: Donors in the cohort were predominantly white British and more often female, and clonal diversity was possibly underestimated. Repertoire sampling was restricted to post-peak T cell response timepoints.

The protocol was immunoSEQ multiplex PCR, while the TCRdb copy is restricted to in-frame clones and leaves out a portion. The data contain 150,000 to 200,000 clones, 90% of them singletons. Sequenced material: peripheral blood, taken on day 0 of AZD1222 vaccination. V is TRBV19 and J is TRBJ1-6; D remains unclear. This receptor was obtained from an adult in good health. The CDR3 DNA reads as TGTGCCAGTAGTCAGGAGCGGAATTCACCCCTCCACTTT. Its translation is CASSQERNSPLHF.